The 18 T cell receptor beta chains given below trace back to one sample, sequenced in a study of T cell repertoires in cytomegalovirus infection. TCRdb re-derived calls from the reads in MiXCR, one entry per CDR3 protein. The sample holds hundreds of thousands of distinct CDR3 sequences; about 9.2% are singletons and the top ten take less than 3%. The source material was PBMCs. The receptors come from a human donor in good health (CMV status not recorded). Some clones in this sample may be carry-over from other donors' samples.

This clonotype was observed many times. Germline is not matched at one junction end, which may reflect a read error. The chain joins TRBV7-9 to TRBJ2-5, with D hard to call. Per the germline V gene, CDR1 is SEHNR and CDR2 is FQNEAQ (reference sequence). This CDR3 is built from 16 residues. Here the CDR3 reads CASSLAQPQSARGGDF. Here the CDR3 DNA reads TGTGCCAGCAGCTTAGCCCAGCCACAGAGCGCTCGTGGTGGTGACTTC.

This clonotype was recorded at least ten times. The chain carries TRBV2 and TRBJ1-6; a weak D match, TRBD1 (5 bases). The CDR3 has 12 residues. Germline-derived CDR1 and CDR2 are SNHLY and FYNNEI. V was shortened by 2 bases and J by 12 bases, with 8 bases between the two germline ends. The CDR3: CASSERTRPLHF. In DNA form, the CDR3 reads TGTGCCAGCAGTGAAAGGACACGACCCCTCCACTTT.

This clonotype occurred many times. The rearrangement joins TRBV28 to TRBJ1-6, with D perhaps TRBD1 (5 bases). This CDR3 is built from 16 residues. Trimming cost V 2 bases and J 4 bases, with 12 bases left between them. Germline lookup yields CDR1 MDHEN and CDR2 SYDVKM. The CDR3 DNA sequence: TGTGCCAGCAGTTTACACGGGGGGTTATATAATTCACCCCTCCACTTT. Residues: CASSLHGGLYNSPLHF.

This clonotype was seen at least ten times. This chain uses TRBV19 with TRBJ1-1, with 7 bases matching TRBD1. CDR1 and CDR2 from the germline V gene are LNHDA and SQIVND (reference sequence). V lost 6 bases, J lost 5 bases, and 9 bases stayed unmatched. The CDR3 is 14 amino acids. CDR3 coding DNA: TGTGCCAGTAGCCCCCCCAGGGGGGTAACTGAAGCTTTCTTT. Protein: CASSPPRGVTEAFF.

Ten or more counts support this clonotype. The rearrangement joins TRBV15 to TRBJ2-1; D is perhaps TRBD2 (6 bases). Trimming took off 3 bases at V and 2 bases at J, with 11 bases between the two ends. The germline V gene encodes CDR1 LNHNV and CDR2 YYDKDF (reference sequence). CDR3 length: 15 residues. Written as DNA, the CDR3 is TGTGCCACCAGCAGTGGGGCTAGCGCCTACAATGAGCAGTTCTTC. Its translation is CATSSGASAYNEQFF.

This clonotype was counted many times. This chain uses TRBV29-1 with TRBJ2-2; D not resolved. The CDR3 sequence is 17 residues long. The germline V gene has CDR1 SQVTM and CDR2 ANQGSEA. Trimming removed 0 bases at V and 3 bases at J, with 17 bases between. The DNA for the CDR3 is TGCAGCGTTGAAGAAGGGCCAGGCTGGGGTGACACCGGGGAGCTGTTTTTT. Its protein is CSVEEGPGWGDTGELFF.

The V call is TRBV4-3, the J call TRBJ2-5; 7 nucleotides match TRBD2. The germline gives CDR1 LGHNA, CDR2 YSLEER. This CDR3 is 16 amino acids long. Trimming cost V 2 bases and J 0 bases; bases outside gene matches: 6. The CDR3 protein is CASSQTASGHQETQYF. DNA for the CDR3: TGCGCCAGCAGCCAAACAGCTAGCGGACACCAAGAGACCCAGTACTTC.

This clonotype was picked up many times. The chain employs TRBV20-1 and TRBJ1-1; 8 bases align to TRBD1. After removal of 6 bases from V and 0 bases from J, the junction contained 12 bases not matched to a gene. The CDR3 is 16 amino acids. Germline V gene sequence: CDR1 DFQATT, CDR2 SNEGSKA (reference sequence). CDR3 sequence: CSAPPGTGYLNTEAFF. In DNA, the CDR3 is TGCAGTGCACCTCCCGGGACAGGTTATTTGAACACTGAAGCTTTCTTT.

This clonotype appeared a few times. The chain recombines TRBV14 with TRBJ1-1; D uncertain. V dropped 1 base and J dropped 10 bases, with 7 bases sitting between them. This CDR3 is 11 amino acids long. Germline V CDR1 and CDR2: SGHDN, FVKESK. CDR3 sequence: CASSQVGIAFF. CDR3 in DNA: TGTGCCAGCAGCCAAGTGGGGATAGCTTTCTTT.

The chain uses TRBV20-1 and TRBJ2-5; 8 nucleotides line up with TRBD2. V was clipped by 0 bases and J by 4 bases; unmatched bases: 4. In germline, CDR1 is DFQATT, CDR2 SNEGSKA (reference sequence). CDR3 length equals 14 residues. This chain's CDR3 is CSARERGGRETQYF. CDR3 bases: TGCAGTGCTAGAGAACGGGGGGGCCGAGAGACCCAGTACTTC.

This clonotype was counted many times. CDR3 DNA sequence: TGTGCCATCAGTCCCGGCGGGGGGCGCGGGGAGACCCAGTACTTC. Protein product: CAISPGGGRGETQYF. The rearrangement links TRBV10-3 to TRBJ2-5; 8 bases fit TRBD2. The V and J ends lost 5 bases and 5 bases, in that order; junction bases with no gene match: 10. The CDR3 extends over 15 amino acids. The V gene's germline CDR1 is ENHRY and CDR2 SYGVKD.

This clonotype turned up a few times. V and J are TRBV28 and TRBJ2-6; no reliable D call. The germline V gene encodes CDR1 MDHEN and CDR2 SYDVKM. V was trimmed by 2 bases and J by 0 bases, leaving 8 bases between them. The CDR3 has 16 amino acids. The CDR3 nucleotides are TGTGCCAGCAGTTTACGGAAACTCTCTGGGGCCAACGTCCTGACTTTC. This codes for CASSLRKLSGANVLTF. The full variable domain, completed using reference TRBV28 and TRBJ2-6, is DVKVTQSSRYLVKRTGEKVFLECVQDMDHENMFWYRQDPGLGLRLIYFSYDVKMKEKGDIPEGYSVSREKKERFSLILESASTNQTSMYLCASSLRKLSGANVLTFGAGSRLTVL.

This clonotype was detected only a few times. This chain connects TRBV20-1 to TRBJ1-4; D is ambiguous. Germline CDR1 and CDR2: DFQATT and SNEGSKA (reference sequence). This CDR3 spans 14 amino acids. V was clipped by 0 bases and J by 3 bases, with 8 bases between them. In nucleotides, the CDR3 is TGCAGTGCTAGAGAACCTCTGGCTAATGAAAAACTGTTTTTT. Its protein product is CSAREPLANEKLFF.

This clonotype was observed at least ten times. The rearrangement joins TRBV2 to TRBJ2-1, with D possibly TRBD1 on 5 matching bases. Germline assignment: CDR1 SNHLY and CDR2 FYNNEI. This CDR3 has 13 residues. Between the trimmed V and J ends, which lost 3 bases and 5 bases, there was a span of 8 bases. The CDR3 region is CASSEGQNNEQFF. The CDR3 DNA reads TGTGCCAGCAGTGAGGGGCAGAACAATGAGCAGTTCTTC.

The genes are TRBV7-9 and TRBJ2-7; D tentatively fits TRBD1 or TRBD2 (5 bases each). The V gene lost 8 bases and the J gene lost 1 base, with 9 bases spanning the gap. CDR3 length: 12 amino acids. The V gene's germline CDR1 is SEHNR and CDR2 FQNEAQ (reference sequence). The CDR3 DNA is TGTGCCAGCCGAGGGGAGTCCTACGAGCAGTACGTC. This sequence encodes CASRGESYEQYV.

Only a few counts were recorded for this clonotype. The CDR3 here is CASSYDMALTGPTDEQYV. The CDR3 DNA reads TGTGCCAGCAGTTACGATATGGCCCTTACAGGGCCTACGGACGAGCAGTACGTC. V usage is TRBV6-2 or TRBV6-3 and J usage is TRBJ2-7; the D gene is possibly TRBD1 (6 bases). Per germline, CDR1 MNHEY and CDR2 SVGEGT. V was trimmed by 2 bases and J by 5 bases, leaving 25 bases between them. The CDR3 totals 18 residues.

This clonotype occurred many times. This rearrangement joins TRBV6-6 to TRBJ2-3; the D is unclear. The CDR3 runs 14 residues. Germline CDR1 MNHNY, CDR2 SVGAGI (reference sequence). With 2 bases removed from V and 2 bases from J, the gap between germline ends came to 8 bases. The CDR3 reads CASSYGVATDTQYF. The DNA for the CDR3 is TGTGCCAGCAGTTACGGGGTAGCCACAGATACGCAGTATTTT.

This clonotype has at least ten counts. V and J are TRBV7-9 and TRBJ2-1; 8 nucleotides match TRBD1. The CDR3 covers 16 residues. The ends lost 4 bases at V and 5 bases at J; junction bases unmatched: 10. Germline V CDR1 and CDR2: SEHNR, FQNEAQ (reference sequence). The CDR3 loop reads CASSSGWGQVNNEQFF. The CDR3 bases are TGTGCCAGCAGCTCTGGTTGGGGACAGGTAAACAATGAGCAGTTCTTC.